What follows describes a single T cell receptor (beta chain). This sample stems from a study of blood T cell repertoires in COVID-19. Study in general: The study drew acute and convalescent COVID-19 samples from the United States, Italy and Spain. T cells, B-cell-depleted T cells, or PBMCs provided the cDNA or gDNA that served as material.

Assay used: immunoSEQ multiplex PCR; TCRdb lists only in-frame clones, some missing. The table shows about 500,000 clones, with around 90% occurring only once. Trimming left V 0 bases short and J 7 bases short, with 15 bases between. CDR1 and CDR2 (germline): GTSNPN, SVGIG (reference sequence). This CDR3 region has 15 residues. The V and J genes are TRBV30 and TRBJ1-4; weak D call: TRBD1 (5 bases). The sequencing input was peripheral blood. This TCR came from a woman aged 45-59 years with COVID-19, enrolled during active disease. CDR3 amino acids: CAWSVGARRGEKLFF. CDR3 in DNA: TGTGCCTGGAGTGTAGGGGCTCGGAGGGGTGAAAAACTGTTTTTT.